A selection of T cell receptor beta chains follows, all from one sample in a study of blood T cell repertoires in COVID-19. Produced via immunoSEQ multiplex PCR; TCRdb's table is partial and in-frame only. The sample shows about 120,000 clones, approximately 87% of them seen only once. The sample consisted of peripheral blood. These receptors came from a woman aged 70 to 79 with acute or convalescent COVID-19. Each CDR3 is given with its conserved first and last residue. Each record gives: J gene, V gene, CDR3 length, CDR3 protein.

J: TRBJ1-6
V: TRBV24-1
length: 15
CDR3: CATSEGQGPDSPLHF

J: TRBJ1-6
V: TRBV9
length: 15
CDR3: CASSPSGLGGSPLHF

J: TRBJ1-1
V: TRBV13
length: 15
CDR3: CASSLGRGADTEAFF

J: TRBJ2-3
V: TRBV4-2
length: 15
CDR3: CGIIQLGGHADTQYF

J: TRBJ1-4
V: TRBV24-1
length: 15
CDR3: CATSDPQGEREKLFF

J: TRBJ2-1
V: TRBV11-3
length: 15
CDR3: CASSLGTGGFNEQFF

J: TRBJ1-2
V: TRBV4-1
length: 16
CDR3: CASSHARGQWDYGYTF

J: TRBJ1-2
V: TRBV13
length: 14
CDR3: CASSLIQGAHGYTF

J: TRBJ1-3
V: TRBV28
length: 18
CDR3: CASSTYGLGAPRGNTIYF

J: TRBJ1-2
V: TRBV29-1
length: 16
CDR3: CSAVGGWDRGNYGYTF